The sequence of this TCR beta chain was determined in a study of shared clonotypes between healthy human individuals. Repertoires were generated with immunoSEQ multiplex PCR, while TCRdb's copy carries only in-frame clones and drops some. Here the sample spans around 500,000 clones, more than 75% being singletons. The CDR3 has 15 residues. The germline V gene has CDR1 SGHAT and CDR2 FQDESV (reference sequence). V gave up 1 base and J gave up 9 bases, with 16 bases separating them. The sample taken for sequencing was PBMCs. The V gene is TRBV11-1, the J gene TRBJ2-1; no firm D call. The receptor comes from a woman in her thirties or forties in good health. Some clones in this sample may be carry-over from other donors' samples. The CDR3 region has the DNA TGTGCCAGCAGCTTAGTAAGTCGGCTAGTCAGTGAGCAGTTCTTC. This sequence encodes CASSLVSRLVSEQFF.